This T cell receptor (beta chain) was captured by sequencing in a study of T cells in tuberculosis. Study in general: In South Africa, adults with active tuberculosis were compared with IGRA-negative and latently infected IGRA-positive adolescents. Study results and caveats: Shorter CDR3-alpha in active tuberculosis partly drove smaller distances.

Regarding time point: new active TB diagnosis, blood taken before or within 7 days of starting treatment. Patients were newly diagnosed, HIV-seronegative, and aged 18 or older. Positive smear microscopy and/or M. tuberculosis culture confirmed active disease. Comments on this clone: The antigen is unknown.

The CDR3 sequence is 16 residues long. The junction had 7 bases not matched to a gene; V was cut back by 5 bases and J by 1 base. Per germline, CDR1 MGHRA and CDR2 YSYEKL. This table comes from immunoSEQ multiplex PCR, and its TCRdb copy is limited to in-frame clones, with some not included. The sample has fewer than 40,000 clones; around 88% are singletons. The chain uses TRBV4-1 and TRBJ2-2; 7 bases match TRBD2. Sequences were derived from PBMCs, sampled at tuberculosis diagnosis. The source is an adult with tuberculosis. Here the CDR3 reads CASSFRASGNTGELFF. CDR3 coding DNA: TGCGCCAGCAGCTTCCGGGCTAGCGGGAACACCGGGGAGCTGTTTTTT.